The TCR beta chain described here comes from a study of control samples from healthy donors and cancer patients. The method was immunoSEQ multiplex PCR; TCRdb's version includes in-frame clones alone and lacks a portion of them. The table shows fewer than 90,000 clones, with around 90% occurring only once. Between the trimmed V and J ends, which lost 4 bases and 5 bases, there was a span of 14 bases. The CDR3 is 14 residues long. Germline lookup yields CDR1 PRHDT and CDR2 FYEKMQ (reference sequence). This sequence originates from a woman aged 55 to 70 with head and neck cancer. The sample taken for sequencing was PBMCs. This chain joins TRBV13 and TRBJ1-2, with no clear D. This chain's CDR3 is CASSSRLESYGYTF. The CDR3 region has the DNA TGTGCCAGCAGCTCAAGACTAGAATCATATGGCTACACCTTC.